The T cell receptor (beta chain) under discussion was sequenced for a study of graft-versus-host responses after intestinal transplantation. Findings and limits, study-wide: Circulating GvH clone levels at their peak were associated with HvG declines (early post-transplant). Recipient marrow harbored GvH clones, some of which surfaced first in ileum or blood. Graft-donor T cell macrochimerism coincided with high graft-versus-host to host-versus-graft clonal ratios in allografts.

Method: immunoSEQ multiplex PCR; TCRdb's copy keeps in-frame clones and lacks some. The table lists about 70,000 clones, 90% of them singletons. Turning to this clone: The target antigen is unknown.

V dropped 4 bases and J dropped 4 bases, with 5 bases sitting between them. From germline, CDR1 is SGHTA and CDR2 FQGNSA. The CDR3 sequence is 12 residues long. The starting material was unstimulated CD8+ T cells sorted from spleen or lymph node cells, obtained before transplant. This clonotype was obtained from a human donor who was the organ donor for an intestinal transplant. The gene calls are TRBV7-2 and TRBJ2-1; D not resolved. CDR3 bases: TGTGCCAGCAGCTCAGAATACAATGAGCAGTTCTTC. It specifies CASSSEYNEQFF.